This paragraph reports one T cell receptor beta chain. These data originate in a study of radiotherapy plus CTLA-4 blockade in lung cancer. Germline values: CDR1 MNHEY, CDR2 SVGAGI. Trimming left V 1 base short and J 3 bases short, with 12 bases between. The CDR3 sequence is 15 residues long. Using immunoSEQ multiplex PCR, the repertoire was profiled, and TCRdb retains in-frame clones only, with some absent. The data show approximately 78,000 clones, roughly 80% seen once. The chain uses TRBV6-5 and TRBJ1-1; possible D gene TRBD1, 5 bases. Sample: peripheral blood, taken from a patient treated with radiotherapy plus ipilimumab. The TCR sequence derives from a human donor with non-small cell lung cancer who had a complete response to radiotherapy plus ipilimumab. As DNA, the CDR3 is TGTGCCAGCAGTTACTGGGGGGTTGGTGACACTGAAGCTTTCTTT. Amino acid sequence: CASSYWGVGDTEAFF.